This record covers a single T cell receptor (beta chain). Antigen specificity is unknown. Trimming cost V 0 bases and J 13 bases, with 6 bases left between them. Germline V gives CDR1 LGHDT, CDR2 YNNKEL (reference sequence). The CDR3 has 11 residues. Sequenced by immunoSEQ multiplex PCR; TCRdb stores in-frame clones only, minus some. The sample yields 120,000 to 150,000 clones, about 91% seen once. The source of the sample is a study of T cell responses to AZD1222 COVID-19 vaccine. Findings and caveats of the study: Every sample of the repertoires postdated the peak T cell response. Spike-specific TCR breadth rose after two AZD1222 doses, and depth rose as well. In a largely white British group with more females than males, clonal diversity was possibly underestimated. Reportedly, nearly half of unique spike TCRs recognized epitopes outside B.1.351/B.1.1.7 mutations.

This clonotype was sampled from an adult in good health. This material consisted of peripheral blood, taken on day 0 of AZD1222 vaccination. The chain combines TRBV3-1 (or the pseudogene TRBV3-2) with TRBJ1-4, with TRBD1 as a possible D gene (5 bases). As DNA, the CDR3 is TGTGCCAGCAGCCAAGACAGGGCACTGTTTTTT. Protein product: CASSQDRALFF.